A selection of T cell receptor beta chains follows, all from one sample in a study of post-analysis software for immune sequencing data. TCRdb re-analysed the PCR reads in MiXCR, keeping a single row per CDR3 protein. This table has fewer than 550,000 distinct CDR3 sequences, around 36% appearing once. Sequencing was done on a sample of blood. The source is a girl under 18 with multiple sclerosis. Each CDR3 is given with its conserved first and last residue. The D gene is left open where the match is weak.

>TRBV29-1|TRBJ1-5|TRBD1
CSVSGTGGWGQHF
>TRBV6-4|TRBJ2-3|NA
CASSETGADTQYF
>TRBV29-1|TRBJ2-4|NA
CSVVPVAKNIQYF
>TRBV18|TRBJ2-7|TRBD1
CASSPMPGQGTYEQYF
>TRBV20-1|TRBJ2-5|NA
CSPTEHQETQYF
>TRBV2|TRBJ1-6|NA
CASSEALRTDSPLHF
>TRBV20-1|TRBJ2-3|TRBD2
CSATPLAGGQADTQYF
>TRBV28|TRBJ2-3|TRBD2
CASRGLAGGKDTQYF
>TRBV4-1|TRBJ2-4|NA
CASSQEDGSLPLIAKNIQYF
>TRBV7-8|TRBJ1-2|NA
CASSLGGVGNYGYTF
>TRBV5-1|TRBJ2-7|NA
CASSLEAGAPYEQYF
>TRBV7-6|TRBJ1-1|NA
CASRVGGDGSTEAFF
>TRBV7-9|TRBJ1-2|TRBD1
CASSLAPGQGERGYTF
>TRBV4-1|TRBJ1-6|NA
CASSQERAVNNSPLHF
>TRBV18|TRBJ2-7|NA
CASSPDPYEQYF
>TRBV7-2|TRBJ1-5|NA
CASSVGSQPQHF
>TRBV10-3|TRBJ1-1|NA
CATSAGQLARGTEAFF